The source of this T cell receptor (beta chain) is a study of blood T cell repertoires in COVID-19. The germline CDR1 and CDR2 sequences are SGHRS and YFSETQ. The V and J ends lost 5 bases and 6 bases, in that order; junction bases with no gene match: 5. The CDR3 has 15 amino acids. Clones were read by immunoSEQ multiplex PCR, and TCRdb kept only the in-frame ones, dropping some. The sample carries 80,000 to 95,000 clones, roughly 82% recorded once. The clonotype was recovered from a woman of 80 years or more with active or convalescent COVID-19. Sample: peripheral blood. V is TRBV5-1 and J is TRBJ2-6; 10 positions match TRBD1. The chain's CDR3 is CASSGGTGEANVLTF. CDR3 nucleotides: TGCGCCAGCAGTGGGGGGACAGGGGAGGCCAACGTCCTGACTTTC.